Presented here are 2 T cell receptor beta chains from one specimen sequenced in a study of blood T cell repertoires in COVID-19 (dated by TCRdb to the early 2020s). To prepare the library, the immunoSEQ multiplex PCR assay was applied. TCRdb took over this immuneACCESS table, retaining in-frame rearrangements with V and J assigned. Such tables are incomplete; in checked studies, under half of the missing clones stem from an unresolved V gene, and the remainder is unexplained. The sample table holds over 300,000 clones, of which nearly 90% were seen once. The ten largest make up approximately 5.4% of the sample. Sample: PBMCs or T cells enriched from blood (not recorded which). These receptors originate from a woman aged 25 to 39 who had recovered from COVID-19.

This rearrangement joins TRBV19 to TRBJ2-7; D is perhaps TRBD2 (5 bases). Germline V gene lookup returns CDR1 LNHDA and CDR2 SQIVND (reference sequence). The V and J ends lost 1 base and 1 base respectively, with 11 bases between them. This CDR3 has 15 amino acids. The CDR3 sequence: CASSIGSGLSYEQYF. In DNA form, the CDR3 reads TGTGCCAGTAGTATAGGGTCCGGACTTTCCTACGAGCAGTACTTC.

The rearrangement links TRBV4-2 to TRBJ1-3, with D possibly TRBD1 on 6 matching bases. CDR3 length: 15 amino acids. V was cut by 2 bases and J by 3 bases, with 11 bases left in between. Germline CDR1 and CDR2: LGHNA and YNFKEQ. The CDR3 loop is CASSQPDSYGNTIYF. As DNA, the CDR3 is TGTGCCAGCAGCCAACCGGACAGTTATGGAAACACCATATATTTT.